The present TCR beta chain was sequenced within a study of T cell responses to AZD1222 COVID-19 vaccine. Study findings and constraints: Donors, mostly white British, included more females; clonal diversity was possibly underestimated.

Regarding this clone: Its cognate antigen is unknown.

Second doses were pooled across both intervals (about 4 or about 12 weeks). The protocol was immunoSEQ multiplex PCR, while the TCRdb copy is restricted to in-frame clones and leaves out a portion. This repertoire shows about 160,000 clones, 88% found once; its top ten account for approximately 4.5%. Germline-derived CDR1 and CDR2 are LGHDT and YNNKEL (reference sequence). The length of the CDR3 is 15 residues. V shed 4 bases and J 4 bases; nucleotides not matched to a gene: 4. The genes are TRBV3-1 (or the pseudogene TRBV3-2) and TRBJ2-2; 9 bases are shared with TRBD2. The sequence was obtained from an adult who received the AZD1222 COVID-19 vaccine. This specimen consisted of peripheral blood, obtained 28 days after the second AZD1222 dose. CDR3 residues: CASSPRGGLTGELFF. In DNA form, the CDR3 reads TGTGCCAGCAGCCCGCGGGGGGGCCTCACCGGGGAGCTGTTTTTT.